This TCR beta chain was sequenced for a study of shared clonotypes between healthy human individuals (dated by TCRdb to 2020 to 2021). Study-wide context: Two women and three men aged 18 to 49 years were included in the cohort. To increase sequencing depth and limit assay-specific biases, different laboratories used diverse techniques to prepare libraries and sequence TCR repertoires. Leukapheresis yielded between about 0.85 and 9.5 billion PBMCs per donor. For each donor, CD4 naive and CD4 memory were each run on three plates, CD8 naive on two plates, and CD8 memory on one plate. The study deeply sequenced blood TCR repertoires of five healthy adults to estimate repertoire size and the extent of clonotype sharing between individuals.

Donors were healthy HIV-negative adults with no recently reported acute infections or vaccinations. All donors were Caucasian adults living in Nashville, Tennessee, USA. Magnetic negative selection was used to enrich CD4+ T cells, after which naive cells were positively selected on CD45RA and the negative fraction became the memory subset. Blood was collected by leukapheresis, and PBMCs were isolated by Ficoll-Histopaque density gradient centrifugation and then cryopreserved in liquid nitrogen vapor phase. Analytical flow cytometry was used to check the purity and quantity of every magnetically sorted T cell population. Genomic DNA was isolated from every sorted fraction and measured by UV absorbance on a Nanodrop 2000c. Taken from cysteine to phenylalanine, the CDR3 has 13 residues. The retained sequence is limited to the CDR3, 39 bases, with the frame set at the first base. CDR1 and CDR2 (SGHTA, FQGNSA) derive from the germline V gene. The trim is 5 bases for V and 1 base for J, with a gap of 8 bases between the germline ends.

General study outcomes and caveats: Only blood was sampled, and tissue TCR repertoires likely differ from those in blood. Around 5.4% of naive CD4, around 3.5% of naive CD8, approximately 2% of memory CD4, and 0.4% of memory CD8 clonotypes were shared across several donors. Incomplete sequencing was indicated by rarefaction of sorted-subset datasets, despite the large sequencing depth. The genetic and exposure-history diversity represented was limited by the small number of donors. Pairwise subsampling indicated that sequencing depth was expected to affect the degree of clonotype sharing among donors. Higher generation probabilities were observed for clonotypes shared by all four sorted-subset donors than for non-shared clonotypes. Naive subsets generally had larger estimated clonotype richness than memory subsets.

In regard to this clone: Its antigen is not yet known. No much larger clone is present one base from it, and per-base qualities are unavailable.

Using the deep immunoSEQ assay, TCR CDR3 regions were amplified from genomic DNA by multiplex PCR. Extracted genomic DNA from each cell subset was distributed evenly across all wells of several immunoSEQ 96-well plates, and each plate was treated as a replicate. For sorted subsets, about 210 ng of genomic DNA, equivalent to 25,000 to 35,000 T cell genomes, went into each replicate PCR. The purified libraries were quantified using a Qubit 3.0 fluorometer, sized with a Bioanalyzer 2100, and then quantified again using the KAPA Library Quantification kit. A separate single-read 150-cycle Illumina NextSeq 550 flow cell was used to sequence each immunoSEQ 96-well plate. Concerning the study's data processing: Because the immunoSEQ output held only junctional sequences and lacked quality scores, the filtering could not match the filtering applied to full-length reads. To assign V/J genes and CDR3, sequences were annotated against IMGT germline references using PyIR, a Python wrapper for IgBLAST v1.9. Any read was removed if the V/J assignment was weak (E-value above 1e-6), the CDR3 was missing, or the read contained stop codons, out-of-frame junctions, or ambiguous translated residues. V3J clonotypes were defined as sequences sharing an identical inferred V gene, J gene, and CDR3 amino acid sequence. Percentage overlap between repertoires was calculated by dividing the number of shared unique clonotypes by the size of the smaller repertoire. RTK rarefaction, the Chao1 estimator, and Recon v2.1 estimates of unobserved clonotypes were used to assess repertoire richness. For all TCRbeta clonotypes obtained by the gDNA method from four donors, generation probabilities were computed with OLGA. Sourced from immuneACCESS, this table was stored by TCRdb with only in-frame sequences that have V and J called. A share of the clones is absent; for the studies checked, an unresolved V gene accounts for under half, and the remainder has no known explanation. That table gives V, J and clone size, and the DNA gave D and trimming. The sample table shows approximately 640,000 clones, and 72% are seen once. The ten most abundant clones make up around 2% of the sample.

Sequences were obtained from memory CD4+ T cells sorted from blood. The meaning of the sample's cell subset or site label: CD45RA-negative fraction. Recombination joined TRBV7-2 with TRBJ1-1; the D segment could be TRBD1, given 5 matching bases. The receptor's source is a woman aged 30 to 39 in good health. In nucleotide form, the sequence is TGTGCCAGCAGCCGCACAGGGAACACTGAAGCTTTCTTT. Its protein product is CASSRTGNTEAFF.